This T cell receptor (beta chain) came from a study of cytomegalovirus exposure and HLA in healthy donors. With 60 Vbeta and 13 Jbeta primers, the PCR was carried out. The protocol was immunoSEQ multiplex PCR, while the TCRdb copy is restricted to in-frame clones and leaves out a portion. Seen here are 200,000 or so clones, roughly 73% observed once, and the top ten hold 2% to 2.5%. Germline V CDR1 and CDR2: SGHRS, YFSETQ. Trimming left V 4 bases short and J 4 bases short, with 15 bases between. The CDR3 has 16 amino acids. The TCR sequence derives from a woman aged 25 to 39 in good health and CMV-seropositive. The sequencing sample was made of PBMCs. The chain uses TRBV5-1 and TRBJ2-6; tentative D call: TRBD2 (5 bases). CDR3 protein: CASSPGLTIGANVLTF. CDR3 DNA: TGCGCCAGCAGCCCAGGACTCACGATAGGGGCCAACGTCCTGACTTTC.